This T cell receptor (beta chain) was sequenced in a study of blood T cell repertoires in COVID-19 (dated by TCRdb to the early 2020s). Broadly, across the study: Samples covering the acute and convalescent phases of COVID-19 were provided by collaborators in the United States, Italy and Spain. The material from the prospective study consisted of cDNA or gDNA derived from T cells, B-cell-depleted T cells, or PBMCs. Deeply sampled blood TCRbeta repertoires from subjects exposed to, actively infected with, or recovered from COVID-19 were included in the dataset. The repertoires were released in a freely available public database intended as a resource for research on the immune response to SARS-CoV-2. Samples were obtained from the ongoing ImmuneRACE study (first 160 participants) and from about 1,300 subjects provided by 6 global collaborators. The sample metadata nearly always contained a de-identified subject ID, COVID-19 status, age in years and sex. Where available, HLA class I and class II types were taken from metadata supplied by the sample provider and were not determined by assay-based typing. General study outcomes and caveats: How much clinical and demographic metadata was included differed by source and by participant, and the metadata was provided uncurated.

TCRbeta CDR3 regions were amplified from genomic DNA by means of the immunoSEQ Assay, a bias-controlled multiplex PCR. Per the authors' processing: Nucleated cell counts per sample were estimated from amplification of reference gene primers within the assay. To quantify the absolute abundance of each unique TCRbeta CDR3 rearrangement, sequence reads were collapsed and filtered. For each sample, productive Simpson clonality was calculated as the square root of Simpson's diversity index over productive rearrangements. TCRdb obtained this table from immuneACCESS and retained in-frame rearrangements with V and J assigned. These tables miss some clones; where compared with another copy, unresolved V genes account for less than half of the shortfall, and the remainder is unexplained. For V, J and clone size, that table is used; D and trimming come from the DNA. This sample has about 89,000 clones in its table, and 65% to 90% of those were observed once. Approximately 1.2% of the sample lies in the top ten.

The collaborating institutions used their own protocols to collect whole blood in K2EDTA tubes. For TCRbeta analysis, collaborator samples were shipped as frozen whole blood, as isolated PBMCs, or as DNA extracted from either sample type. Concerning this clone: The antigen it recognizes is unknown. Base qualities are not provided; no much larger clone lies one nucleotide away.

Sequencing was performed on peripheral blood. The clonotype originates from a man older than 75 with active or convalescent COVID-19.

At the DNA level, the sequence is TGTGCCAGCGGGGACACGGAAGATTACTATGGCTACACCTTC. It is translated as CASGDTEDYYGYTF. The rearranged chain carries TRBV7-9 and TRBJ1-2, with a tentative D gene TRBD1 over 6 matching bases. Reading from cysteine to phenylalanine, the CDR3 counts 14 amino acids. Of all the DNA, just the CDR3 is kept, 42 bases in frame from base 1. Trimming removed 8 bases from V and 3 bases from J, leaving 16 bases between the germline ends. The germline V gene (reference sequence) gives CDR1 as SEHNR and CDR2 as FQNEAQ.